These T cell receptor beta chains were read from a single sample in a study of OX40 agonist ivuxolimab in advanced cancers. Clones were sequenced by immunoSEQ multiplex PCR, and TCRdb holds only the in-frame ones, with some missing. The table lists 35,000 to 40,000 clones, roughly 82% of them singletons. Sequenced here: CD4+ or CD8+ T cells sorted from blood, sampled in a trial of the OX40 agonist ivuxolimab. The receptors derive from an adult with an advanced solid tumor such as melanoma, head and neck, liver or kidney cancer. The CDR3 runs from the conserved cysteine through the conserved F or W. The order of the fields is CDR3 protein, CDR3 DNA, D gene, V gene, clone size, J gene. The D gene is left open where the match is weak. Size is omitted from some rows. Given values are once, few, many or a class for expanded clones.

CASSQGAGWSQPQHF,TGCGCCAGCAGCCAAGGCGCGGGTTGGAGTCAGCCCCAGCATTTT,NA,TRBV4-1,NA,TRBJ1-5
CASSANRDRVNQPQHF,TGTGCCAGTAGTGCAAACCGGGACAGAGTAAATCAGCCCCAGCATTTT,TRBD1,TRBV19,NA,TRBJ1-5
CASSLALGSTEAFF,TGTGCCAGCAGCTTAGCGCTGGGATCCACTGAAGCTTTCTTT,NA,TRBV7-2,once,TRBJ1-1
CSVDQTGSDTQYF,TGCAGCGTTGATCAGACAGGCTCAGATACGCAGTATTTT,NA,TRBV29-1,NA,TRBJ2-3
CASSLGPENQPQHF,TGTGCCAGCAGCTTAGGGCCAGAAAATCAGCCCCAGCATTTT,NA,TRBV7-2,NA,TRBJ1-5
CSVGARLNYGYTF,TGCAGCGTCGGAGCCCGGTTAAACTATGGCTACACCTTC,NA,TRBV29-1,few,TRBJ1-2
CASTTSGFPYEQYF,TGTGCCAGCACCACGAGCGGTTTTCCCTACGAGCAGTACTTC,NA,TRBV6-5,few,TRBJ2-7
CASSPVGTVNTEAFF,TGTGCCAGCAGCCCGGTCGGGACAGTGAACACTGAAGCTTTCTTT,TRBD1,TRBV7-2,NA,TRBJ1-1
CASMRGSTDTQYF,TGTGCCAGCATGCGGGGGAGCACAGATACGCAGTATTTT,TRBD2,TRBV6-1,NA,TRBJ2-3
CASSLDRGISYEQYF,TGTGCCAGCAGCCTAGACAGGGGTATATCCTACGAGCAGTACTTC,TRBD1,TRBV7-9,NA,TRBJ2-7
CASSLLGTGNNSPLHF,TGTGCCAGCAGCTTGCTAGGGACAGGGAATAATTCACCCCTCCACTTT,TRBD1,TRBV7-2,NA,TRBJ1-6
CASSFGTGSGNTIYF,TGCGCCAGCAGCTTTGGGACAGGCTCTGGAAACACCATATATTTT,TRBD1,TRBV5-1,NA,TRBJ1-3
CASSDSRVYRASGANVLTF,TGTGCCAGCAGCGACTCGCGGGTCTACAGGGCCTCTGGGGCCAACGTCCTGACTTTC,NA,TRBV13,NA,TRBJ2-6
CASVGASYEQYF,TGTGCCAGCGTCGGCGCTTCCTACGAGCAGTACTTC,NA,TRBV11-2,few,TRBJ2-7
CASREQAHQPQHF,TGTGCCAGCAGGGAACAAGCTCATCAGCCCCAGCATTTT,NA,TRBV6-1,NA,TRBJ1-5
CASSLVRLAVYYEQYF,TGTGCCAGCAGCTTAGTACGGCTAGCGGTGTACTACGAGCAGTACTTC,TRBD2,TRBV7-2,NA,TRBJ2-7
CASGFGGAITYEQYF,TGTGCTAGTGGTTTCGGAGGGGCTATCACCTACGAGCAGTACTTC,NA,TRBV12-5,NA,TRBJ2-7
CASRLGFVSDTQYF,TGTGCCAGCAGGTTGGGGTTTGTCTCAGATACGCAGTATTTT,NA,TRBV27,NA,TRBJ2-3
CASSLEVSAYGYTF,TGTGCCAGCAGCTTGGAAGTTTCAGCTTACGGCTACACCTTC,NA,TRBV5-8,NA,TRBJ1-2
CASSGQGFGYTF,TGCGCCAGCAGCGGGCAGGGTTTTGGCTACACCTTC,NA,TRBV5-1,NA,TRBJ1-2
CASSLGWDNYGYTF,TGTGCCAGCAGCTTAGGATGGGACAACTATGGCTACACCTTC,NA,TRBV7-2,NA,TRBJ1-2
CASSVTGRGDTQYF,TGTGCCAGCAGTGTTACGGGCCGGGGGGATACGCAGTATTTT,NA,TRBV6-1,once,TRBJ2-3
CASKRTGGSGNSPLHF,TGTGCCAGCAAACGGACAGGCGGGAGTGGGAATTCACCCCTCCACTTT,TRBD1,TRBV11-2,NA,TRBJ1-6
CASSPIGQVTDTQYF,TGTGCCAGTAGTCCTATCGGACAGGTAACAGATACGCAGTATTTT,TRBD1,TRBV19,NA,TRBJ2-3
CASSYSGLAGNIQYF,TGTGCCAGCAGTTACTCGGGACTAGCGGGAAACATTCAGTACTTC,TRBD2,TRBV6-5,NA,TRBJ2-4
CASKSVQGRLAFF,TGTGCCAGCAAGTCGGTACAGGGAAGGTTGGCTTTCTTT,NA,TRBV6-1,few,TRBJ1-1
CASPPPGTGNTIYF,TGTGCAAGTCCCCCGCCCGGGACTGGAAACACCATATATTTT,NA,TRBV12-2,NA,TRBJ1-3
CASSAEQGFYNEQFF,TGTGCCAGCAGTGCGGAACAGGGGTTCTACAATGAGCAGTTCTTC,TRBD1,TRBV2,NA,TRBJ2-1